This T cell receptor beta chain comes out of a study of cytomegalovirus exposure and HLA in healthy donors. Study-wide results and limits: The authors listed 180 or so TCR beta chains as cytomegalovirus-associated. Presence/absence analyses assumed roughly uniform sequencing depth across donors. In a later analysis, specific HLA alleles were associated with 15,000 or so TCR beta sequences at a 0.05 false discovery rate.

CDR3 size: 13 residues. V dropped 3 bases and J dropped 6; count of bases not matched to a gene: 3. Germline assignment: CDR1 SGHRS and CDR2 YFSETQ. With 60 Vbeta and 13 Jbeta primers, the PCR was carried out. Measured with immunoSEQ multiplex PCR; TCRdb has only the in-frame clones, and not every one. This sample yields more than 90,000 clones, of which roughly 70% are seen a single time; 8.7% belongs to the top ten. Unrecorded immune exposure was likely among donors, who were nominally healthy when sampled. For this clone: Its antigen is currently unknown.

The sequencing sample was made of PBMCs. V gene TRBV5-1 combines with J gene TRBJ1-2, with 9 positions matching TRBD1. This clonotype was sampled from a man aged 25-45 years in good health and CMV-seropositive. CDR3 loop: CASSWDRENGYTF. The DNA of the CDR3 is TGCGCCAGCAGCTGGGACAGGGAAAATGGCTACACCTTC.